The clone carrying this TCR beta chain appeared a single time. Its specificity is unknown. The sample comes from a study of cytomegalovirus exposure and HLA in healthy donors. Study results and limitations: Reports showed the classifier diagnosing cytomegalovirus status with high specificity and sensitivity.

This CDR3 has 12 residues. Trimming stripped 6 bases from V and 2 bases from J, with 8 bases between. CDR1 is MNHNY and CDR2 is SVGAGI in the germline V gene (reference sequence). TCRdb keeps only in-frame clones here, not all; method: immunoSEQ multiplex PCR. The sample contains 100,000 to 150,000 clones, 90% to 97% of which appear only once. This TCR derives from a man between 18 and 35 years old in good health and CMV-seronegative. The chain recombines TRBV6-6 with TRBJ2-7; D perhaps matches TRBD1 (5 bases). Sequenced sample: PBMCs. The CDR3 spells CASSPGPYEQYF. In DNA, the CDR3 is TGTGCCAGCAGCCCAGGGCCCTACGAGCAGTACTTC.